This T cell receptor beta chain was recovered during a study of T cell changes during pregnancy in multiple sclerosis. Trimming removed 7 bases at V and 3 bases at J, with 19 bases between. This CDR3 is 15 amino acids long. In germline, CDR1 is SNHLY, CDR2 FYNNEI. TCRdb's table, derived via immunoSEQ multiplex PCR, lists solely in-frame clones and lacks some. The sample holds about 19,000 clones, 86% seen once. The TCR originated in a female donor in good health, enrolled as a control in a pregnancy study. This specimen was CD8+ T cells from peripheral blood mononuclear cells, taken in the third trimester of pregnancy. V gene TRBV2 combines with J gene TRBJ2-7; TRBD2 might be the D (7 bases). Written as DNA, the CDR3 is TGTGCCAGCACCGACGGGGGGCCCCTAGTCTACGAGCAGTACTTC. Translating it yields CASTDGGPLVYEQYF.